Listed below are T cell receptor beta chains from one sample, sequenced in a study of OX40 agonist ivuxolimab in advanced cancers. The method was immunoSEQ multiplex PCR; TCRdb's version includes in-frame clones alone and lacks a portion of them. The data contain 69,000 or so clones, approximately 80% of them singletons. The source material was CD4+ or CD8+ T cells sorted from blood, sampled in a trial of the OX40 agonist ivuxolimab. These receptors were obtained from an adult with an advanced solid tumor such as melanoma, head and neck, liver or kidney cancer. Each CDR3 is given with its conserved first and last residue. A D gene is named only where the DNA matches it firmly. Where a row states a size, it is once, few, many or the class of an expanded clone; other rows omit it.

clone_size j_call v_call d_call cdr3_nt cdr3_aa
NA TRBJ2-3 TRBV5-1 TRBD1 TGCGCCAGCAGCTTGGGACAGGGAGGCACAGATACGCAGTATTTT CASSLGQGGTDTQYF
NA TRBJ1-1 TRBV2 NA TGTGCCAGCAGAGGGGACACCATGAACACTGAAGCTTTCTTT CASRGDTMNTEAFF
NA TRBJ1-1 TRBV7-2 TRBD1 TGTGCCAGCAGCTTAAAACCGACAGGGTTGAACACTGAAGCTTTCTTT CASSLKPTGLNTEAFF
NA TRBJ2-3 TRBV15 TRBD1 TGTGCCACCAGCAGAAAGCCAGGGGGCACTAGCACAGATACGCAGTATTTT CATSRKPGGTSTDTQYF
few TRBJ2-5 TRBV7-3 NA TGTGCCAGCAGCTTTGGCAGGGGAGAGACCCAGTACTTC CASSFGRGETQYF
NA TRBJ2-7 TRBV6-1 NA TGTGCCAGCAGTGAGGGCGGGACCGAAATCTACGAGCAGTACTTC CASSEGGTEIYEQYF
few TRBJ1-5 TRBV2 NA TGTGCCGGTTCTGAACAGGATCAGCCCCAGCATTTT CAGSEQDQPQHF
once TRBJ1-1 TRBV5-1 NA TGCGCCAGCAACCCTGGTCTAGGGACTGAAGCTTTCTTT CASNPGLGTEAFF
NA TRBJ2-6 TRBV14 NA TGTGCCAGCAGCCTGGGACGGTCTGGGGCCAACGTCCTGACTTTC CASSLGRSGANVLTF
NA TRBJ1-5 TRBV2 NA TGTGCCAGCAGGGGAGACGTGGGCAATCAGCCCCAGCATTTT CASRGDVGNQPQHF
NA TRBJ2-2 TRBV6-1 TRBD1 TGTGCCAGTCAGACAGGGGTCGGGGAGCTGTTTTTT CASQTGVGELFF
NA TRBJ2-3 TRBV30 NA TGTGCCTGGAGTGGGACACTCAGCACAGATACGCAGTATTTT CAWSGTLSTDTQYF
NA TRBJ1-1 TRBV5-1 NA TGCGCCAGCAGCTTGACCGGGCTGAACACTGAAGCTTTCTTT CASSLTGLNTEAFF
NA TRBJ2-1 TRBV6-6 TRBD2 TGTGCCAGCAGTTACTCGCGCCTAGCGGGAGCTTATGAGCAGTTCTTC CASSYSRLAGAYEQFF
NA TRBJ1-3 TRBV9 NA TGTGCCAGCAGCGTCGCGGCAGGGAGCTCTGGAAACACCATATATTTT CASSVAAGSSGNTIYF
NA TRBJ1-4 TRBV7-2 TRBD1 TGTGCCAGCAGATGGGGACAGGCGGATGAAAAACTGTTTTTT CASRWGQADEKLFF
NA TRBJ2-1 TRBV5-4 TRBD2 TGTGCCAGCAGCTCCGGGACTAGCGGGAACGGTGAGCAGTTCTTC CASSSGTSGNGEQFF
NA TRBJ2-3 TRBV5-8 TRBD2 TGTGCCAGCAGCTTGGCCGTAGCGGGGGGGGCCACAGATACGCAGTATTTT CASSLAVAGGATDTQYF
NA TRBJ2-1 TRBV7-9 NA TGTGCCAGCAGCTTAGTCCACAATGAGCAGTTCTTC CASSLVHNEQFF
NA TRBJ2-5 TRBV9 TRBD2 TGTGCCAGCAGCGCCCTCTGGACTAGCGGGAGAGAGGTGCAAGAGACCCAGTACTTC CASSALWTSGREVQETQYF
once TRBJ2-7 TRBV7-8 NA TGTGCCAGCAGCTTGCCCGGGGCCATTACCGAGCAGTACTTC CASSLPGAITEQYF
NA TRBJ2-3 TRBV5-1 TRBD2 TGCGCCAGCAGCTTGGGTAGCGGGATTGGGGGCACAGATACGCAGTATTTT CASSLGSGIGGTDTQYF
large TRBJ2-7 TRBV4-2 TRBD2 TGTGCCAGCAGCCAAGCTGGGGATAGCGGGGGAGTTTGGGAGCAGTACTTC CASSQAGDSGGVWEQYF
NA TRBJ2-2 TRBV5-6 NA TGTGCCAGCAGCGAGGGTCCCCGGGACACCGGGGAGCTGTTTTTT CASSEGPRDTGELFF
NA TRBJ2-3 TRBV9 TRBD2 TGTGCCAGCAGCGGGACTAGCGGTCGCACAGATACGCAGTATTTT CASSGTSGRTDTQYF
NA TRBJ2-3 TRBV28 TRBD2 TGTGCCAGCAGTCTGACTAGCGCGGCAGATACGCAGTATTTT CASSLTSAADTQYF